The 23 T cell receptor beta chains given below trace back to one sample, sequenced in a study of CD8+CD57+ T cells in acquired aplastic anemia. Patients chosen for sequencing had CD8+CD57+ cells that had expanded, as shown by flow cytometry. Genomic DNA acted as the template from which TCR beta VDJ combination and CDR3 sequence profiling were carried out. Each CDR3 protein gets one entry after TCRdb re-called the reads with MiXCR. The sample has some 200,000 distinct CDR3 sequences, approximately 48% seen once; the top ten hold around 8.8%. The sequenced material came from sorted CD4+, CD8+, or CD8+CD57+ T cells (not recorded which) from PBMCs. The source is a human donor with aplastic anemia.

In this sample, this clonotype turned up many times. V is TRBV5-1 and J is TRBJ2-1, with TRBD1 matching 12 bases. With V trimmed by 4 bases and J by 7 bases, 3 bases remained unmatched. The CDR3 runs 14 residues. Germline CDR1 reads SGHRS; CDR2 reads YFSETQ. In nucleotides, the CDR3 is TGCGCCAGCAGCCGGGACAGGGGGCTGAATGAGCAGTTCTTC. It specifies CASSRDRGLNEQFF.

This chain joins TRBV11-2 and TRBJ2-5; tentatively, D is TRBD1 or TRBD2 (6 bases each). Trimming left V 5 bases short and J 5 bases short, with 21 bases between. Germline V lookup: CDR1 SGHAT, CDR2 FQNNGV. The CDR3 has 16 amino acids. The CDR3 DNA is TGTGCCAGCAGCCCATCATCGTTGGGGGGCTGGGAGACCCAGTACTTC. Its translation: CASSPSSLGGWETQYF. Variable domain in full (rest from reference TRBV11-2 and TRBJ2-5): EAGVAQSPRYKIIEKRQSVAFWCNPISGHATLYWYQQILGQGPKLLIQFQNNGVVDDSQLPKDRFSAERLKGVDSTLKIQPAKLEDSAVYLCASSPSSLGGWETQYFGPGTRLLVL.

There are a few counts of this clonotype. The rearrangement uses TRBV7-2 and TRBJ2-3; D gene ambiguous. CDR1 and CDR2 (germline): SGHTA, FQGNSA. This CDR3 is built from 12 residues. Trimming cost V 1 base and J 5 bases, with 4 bases left between them. The CDR3 DNA sequence: TGTGCCAGCAGCTTAGGGAGAGATACGCAGTATTTT. Amino acids: CASSLGRDTQYF.

This clonotype has at least ten counts. This chain uses TRBV29-1 with TRBJ2-1; 7 nucleotides align to TRBD2. Germline V gene sequence: CDR1 SQVTM, CDR2 ANQGSEA. The CDR3 length is 12 residues. J lost 8 bases, V lost 5 bases, and 6 bases had no gene match. CDR3 in amino acids: CSVRLAGYEQFF. Here the CDR3 DNA reads TGCAGCGTTCGACTAGCCGGATATGAGCAGTTCTTC.

The V and J genes are TRBV20-1 and TRBJ2-5, with D possibly being TRBD1 or TRBD2 (5 bases each). The CDR3 extends over 13 amino acids. CDR1 and CDR2 (germline): DFQATT, SNEGSKA (reference sequence). V was clipped by 0 bases and J by 6 bases, with 11 bases between them. CDR3 DNA sequence: TGCAGTGCTAGAGATATGGGGGAACAGACCCAGTACTTC. This gives the protein CSARDMGEQTQYF.

The chain has TRBV7-3 and TRBJ2-1; D is uncertain. The CDR3 is made up of 12 amino acids. With 5 bases removed from V and 6 bases from J, the gap between germline ends came to 8 bases. CDR1 and CDR2 from the germline V gene are SGHTA and FQGTGA. The CDR3 bases are TGTGCCAGCAGCCCCGATCTCAATGAGCAGTTCTTC. The encoded protein is CASSPDLNEQFF.

The V gene is TRBV20-1, the J gene TRBJ1-1; TRBD1 might be the D (5 bases). V gave up 3 bases and J gave up 7 bases, with 21 bases separating them. The CDR3 is made up of 15 amino acids. CDR1 is DFQATT and CDR2 is SNEGSKA in the germline V gene (reference sequence). Here the CDR3 reads CSARGQVGDLIEAFF. CDR3 coding DNA: TGCAGTGCTAGGGGTCAAGTAGGGGACCTCATTGAAGCTTTCTTT.

V and J are TRBV14 and TRBJ1-2, with 7 bases that match TRBD1. Looked up from germline, CDR1 is SGHDN and CDR2 is FVKESK. V lost 0 bases and J lost 8; bases outside the gene matches: 12. The CDR3 has 16 amino acids. This CDR3 reads CASSQDSEDRRYGYTF. For the CDR3, the DNA is TGTGCCAGCAGCCAAGATAGTGAGGACAGGCGGTACGGCTACACCTTC. The whole variable domain, filled in from reference TRBV14 and TRBJ1-2, reads EAGVTQFPSHSVIEKGQTVTLRCDPISGHDNLYWYRRVMGKEIKFLLHFVKESKQDESGMPNNRFLAERTGGTYSTLKVQPAELEDSGVYFCASSQDSEDRRYGYTFGSGTRLTVV.

The chain combines TRBV3-1 with TRBJ1-1; 7 bases map to TRBD1. This CDR3 spans 15 amino acids. Trimming cost V 4 bases and J 6 bases; bases outside gene matches: 11. The germline V gene encodes CDR1 LGHDT and CDR2 YNNKEL (reference sequence). CDR3 amino acids: CASSPDRSRVPEAFF. Here the CDR3 DNA reads TGTGCCAGCAGCCCGGACAGGAGTCGGGTCCCTGAAGCTTTCTTT. Full variable domain (rest looked up from reference TRBV3-1 and TRBJ1-1): DTAVSQTPKYLVTQMGNDKSIKCEQNLGHDTMYWYKQDSKKFLKIMFSYNNKELIINETVPNRFSPKSPDKAHLNLHINSLELGDSAVYFCASSPDRSRVPEAFFGQGTRLTVV.

This clonotype was seen many times. The gene calls are TRBV6-6 and TRBJ2-7; 8 bases are a match to TRBD1. J was trimmed by 0 bases and V by 2 bases; bases with no gene match: 6. The CDR3 has 16 amino acids. Per germline, CDR1 MNHNY and CDR2 SVGAGI (reference sequence). The CDR3 protein is CASSYGDRTISYEQYF. In DNA, the CDR3 is TGTGCCAGCAGTTACGGGGACAGGACAATCTCCTACGAGCAGTACTTC.

The chain is built from TRBV15 and TRBJ2-7; D may be TRBD1 (5 bases). V gave up 0 bases and J gave up 2 bases, with 8 bases separating them. CDR3 length: 14 residues. The V gene's germline CDR1 is LNHNV and CDR2 YYDKDF (reference sequence). The DNA of the CDR3 is TGTGCCACCAGCAGAGATCAGGGCCCCTACGAGCAGTACTTC. This translates into CATSRDQGPYEQYF.

This clonotype appeared a few times. The chain links TRBV25-1 to TRBJ2-3; D is uncertain. The germline CDR1 and CDR2 sequences are MGHDK and SYGVNS. The V end was cut by 0 bases, the J end by 2 bases, with 9 bases between. CDR3 length equals 15 residues. CDR3 sequence (DNA): TGTGCCAGCAGTGAATATTCGGCGCCCACAGATACGCAGTATTTT. It encodes CASSEYSAPTDTQYF.

This clonotype came up a few times. The chain uses TRBV7-2 and TRBJ2-7; D uncertain. The CDR3 has 14 amino acids. The V gene lost 2 bases and the J gene lost 4 bases, with 12 bases spanning the gap. The germline V gene has CDR1 SGHTA and CDR2 FQGNSA. CDR3 coding DNA: TGTGCCAGCAGCTTACTTCAGGAGATGTACGAGCAGTACTTC. It codes for CASSLLQEMYEQYF. The whole variable domain, filled in from reference TRBV7-2 and TRBJ2-7, reads GAGVSQSPSNKVTEKGKDVELRCDPISGHTALYWYRQSLGQGLEFLIYFQGNSAPDKSGLPSDRFSAERTGGSVSTLTIQRTQQEDSAVYLCASSLLQEMYEQYFGPGTRLTVT.

This clonotype was recorded at least ten times. The chain links TRBV20-1 to TRBJ2-7, with no clear D. Germline CDR1 is DFQATT and CDR2 is SNEGSKA (reference sequence). Trimming left V 2 bases short and J 3 bases short, with 5 bases between. The CDR3 length is 11 residues. CDR3 coding DNA: TGCAGTGCTAGATCATTCTACGAGCAGTACTTC. As protein: CSARSFYEQYF.

The table lists this clonotype with many counts. This chain links TRBV12-3 or TRBV12-4 with TRBJ2-1; TRBD2 aligns across 7 bases. The CDR3 is made up of 14 amino acids. V dropped 5 bases and J dropped 4; count of bases not matched to a gene: 5. The CDR3 DNA reads TGTGCCAGCAGTCTTGCTAGCGGTTACAATGAGCAGTTCTTC. Translated, it gives CASSLASGYNEQFF.

The sample holds many counts of this clonotype. The genes are TRBV6-5 and TRBJ1-1, with D unclear. With 3 bases removed from V and 5 bases from J, the gap between germline ends came to 10 bases. The CDR3 is 13 residues long. Germline loops: CDR1 MNHEY, CDR2 SVGAGI. Written as DNA, the CDR3 is TGTGCCAGCAGTTATGAGGGATGGACTGAAGCTTTCTTT. Residues: CASSYEGWTEAFF.

In this sample, this clonotype turned up many times. CDR3 residues: CASSFLGDTDTQYF. In nucleotides, the CDR3 is TGTGCCAGCAGCTTTTTGGGGGACACAGATACGCAGTATTTT. The V and J genes are TRBV13 and TRBJ2-3, with D tentatively TRBD1 or TRBD2 (5 bases each). Trimming took 3 bases from V and 2 from J, leaving 9 bases between them. This CDR3 comprises 14 residues. The germline V gene has CDR1 PRHDT and CDR2 FYEKMQ (reference sequence).

This chain connects TRBV3-1 to TRBJ2-7; D gene uncertain. Germline V gene lookup returns CDR1 LGHDT and CDR2 YNNKEL (reference sequence). Trimming took 3 bases from V and 3 from J, leaving 18 bases between them. This CDR3 is 16 amino acids long. Here the CDR3 reads CASSHFGLSPIYEQYF. The CDR3 DNA reads as TGTGCCAGCAGCCACTTCGGGCTATCCCCTATCTACGAGCAGTACTTC.

The chain employs TRBV5-1 and TRBJ2-3; 8 nucleotides agree with TRBD2. The CDR3 consists of 19 residues. V lost 0 bases to trimming and J lost 0 bases; unmatched junction nucleotides: 12. Germline V lookup: CDR1 SGHRS, CDR2 YFSETQ. The CDR3 protein is CASSLVSLTSEDSTDTQYF. The CDR3 DNA reads as TGCGCCAGCAGCTTGGTTTCGTTGACTAGCGAAGACAGCACAGATACGCAGTATTTT. The full variable domain, in which reference TRBV5-1 and TRBJ2-3 provide the parts outside the CDR3, is KAGVTQTPRYLIKTRGQQVTLSCSPISGHRSVSWYQQTPGQGLQFLFEYFSETQRNKGNFPGRFSGRQFSNSRSEMNVSTLELGDSALYLCASSLVSLTSEDSTDTQYFGPGTRLTVL.

This chain connects TRBV2 to TRBJ2-7; possible D gene TRBD1, 6 bases. The V end lost 7 bases, the J end lost 4 bases, and 20 bases lay between the germline ends. Germline V gene sequence: CDR1 SNHLY, CDR2 FYNNEI. The CDR3 runs 15 residues. CDR3: CASKFLRTEVYEQYF. The CDR3 coding sequence is TGTGCCAGCAAATTTCTAAGGACAGAAGTATACGAGCAGTACTTC.

The table lists this clonotype with a few counts. V gene TRBV20-1 combines with J gene TRBJ1-6; 8 bases are shared with TRBD1. The V gene's germline CDR1 is DFQATT and CDR2 SNEGSKA (reference sequence). V was pared by 6 bases and J by 10 bases, with 8 bases of the junction left unmatched. CDR3 length: 13 residues. The CDR3 is CSAGTGPWSPLHF. CDR3 nucleotides: TGCAGTGCCGGGACAGGCCCATGGTCACCCCTCCACTTT.

This clonotype is a singleton in its sample. The V and J genes are TRBV7-3 and TRBJ2-1, with 11 bases identical to TRBD2. From germline, CDR1 is SGHTA and CDR2 FQGTGA. V dropped 6 bases and J dropped 9; count of bases not matched to a gene: 7. The CDR3 totals 14 residues. The DNA of the CDR3 is TGTGCCAGCAGTTCGACTAGCGGGGCTGTTGAGCAGTTCTTC. Protein: CASSSTSGAVEQFF.

This clonotype occurred many times. The chain is built from TRBV29-1 and TRBJ2-7, with D uncertain. The germline gives CDR1 SQVTM, CDR2 ANQGSEA. This CDR3 spans 13 amino acids. The V gene lost 4 bases and the J gene lost 5 bases, with 15 bases spanning the gap. CDR3 region: CSVALNPGDEQYF. Here the CDR3 DNA reads TGCAGCGTTGCACTTAACCCTGGGGACGAGCAGTACTTC.